The 24 T cell receptor beta chains below come from one sample, sequenced in a study of shared clonotypes between healthy human individuals. Generated by immunoSEQ multiplex PCR, the TCRdb table keeps only in-frame clones and is missing some. Counted here are 2 million to 2.5 million clones, approximately 90% occurring once; the ten biggest clones make up around 0.38%. The sample comprised naive CD4+ T cells from PBMCs. Stated subset: CD45RA+ positively selected. The source of these receptors is a man between 18 and 35 years old in good health. Some clones in this sample may be carry-over from other donors' samples.

The chain links TRBV5-4 to TRBJ1-2; 8 positions match TRBD1. Trimming removed 4 bases from V and 5 bases from J; junction bases left unmatched: 13. The CDR3 totals 16 residues. The germline V gene encodes CDR1 SGHNT and CDR2 YYREEE (reference sequence). CDR3 DNA: TGTGCCAGCAGCCAGGTCCCTGGACAGGGCCTATATGGCTACACCTTC. Amino acids: CASSQVPGQGLYGYTF.

The chain couples TRBV19 to TRBJ1-1; a weak D match, TRBD1 (5 bases). V was cut by 1 base and J by 6 bases, with 18 bases left in between. The germline CDR1 and CDR2 sequences are LNHDA and SQIVND (reference sequence). There are 16 residues in the CDR3. Written as DNA, the CDR3 is TGTGCCAGTAGTATAGGGACACAAGTGAGGGTCGCTGAAGCTTTCTTT. Translated: CASSIGTQVRVAEAFF.

The J gene is TRBJ2-7, the V gene TRBV14, with D tentatively TRBD1 or TRBD2 (5 bases each). From germline, CDR1 is SGHDN and CDR2 FVKESK. This CDR3 comprises 16 residues. V was trimmed by 4 bases and J by 0 bases, leaving 16 bases between them. CDR3 in amino acids: CASSPSPGRSSYEQYF. DNA of the CDR3: TGTGCCAGCAGCCCTTCCCCGGGACGGAGCTCCTACGAGCAGTACTTC.

V gene TRBV27 combines with J gene TRBJ2-7; 9 bases line up with TRBD1. V trimming: 6 bases; J trimming: 3 bases; junction bases outside the gene matches: 6. This CDR3 region has 14 residues. The V gene's germline CDR1 is MNHEY and CDR2 SMNVEV (reference sequence). As DNA, the CDR3 is TGTGCCAGCAGCCGCCGGGGACAGGGCTACGAGCAGTACTTC. Translation gives CASSRRGQGYEQYF.

The genes are TRBV5-5 and TRBJ1-1, with D hard to call. Trimming took off 0 bases at V and 3 bases at J, with 9 bases between the two ends. This CDR3 comprises 14 residues. Germline V gives CDR1 SGHKS, CDR2 YYEKEE (reference sequence). This CDR3 is CASSLEGADTEAFF. Here the CDR3 DNA reads TGTGCCAGCAGCTTGGAGGGTGCGGACACTGAAGCTTTCTTT.

The chain joins TRBV5-1 to TRBJ2-7; D unresolved. From germline, CDR1 is SGHRS and CDR2 YFSETQ. Between the trimmed V and J ends, which lost 1 base and 2 bases, there was a span of 7 bases. This CDR3 spans 13 amino acids. The CDR3 DNA reads as TGCGCCAGCAGCTTGTCGGCCCCCTACGAGCAGTACTTC. Amino acid sequence: CASSLSAPYEQYF.

This clone was seen once. This sample includes further DNA sequences coding for the same CDR3. Here the CDR3 DNA reads TGTGCCTGGAGTGTGGGGGCTGGGGCCAACGTCCTGACTTTC. Translating it yields CAWSVGAGANVLTF. The chain employs TRBV30 and TRBJ2-6; perhaps D is TRBD1 or TRBD2 (5 bases each). Germline values: CDR1 GTSNPN, CDR2 SVGIG (reference sequence). V was clipped by 0 bases and J by 2 bases, with 5 bases between them. The CDR3 is 14 amino acids.

CDR3 protein: CSVGLGLAETQYF. For the CDR3, the DNA is TGCAGCGTTGGATTGGGACTAGCAGAGACCCAGTACTTC. The chain joins TRBV29-1 to TRBJ2-5; 9 bases are shared with TRBD2. CDR3 length: 13 amino acids. Trimming at V came to 4 bases and at J to 4 bases, leaving 4 bases not matched to a gene. Germline CDR1 is SQVTM and CDR2 is ANQGSEA.

The J gene is TRBJ2-3, the V gene TRBV5-1; TRBD1 agrees at 7 bases. V shed 4 bases, J shed 2 bases, and the junction held 7 bases outside the gene matches. CDR1 and CDR2 (germline): SGHRS, YFSETQ. The length of the CDR3 is 15 residues. The CDR3 loop reads CASSHGDRSTDTQYF. The CDR3 DNA is TGCGCCAGCAGCCACGGGGACAGATCCACAGATACGCAGTATTTT.

V usage is TRBV18 and J usage is TRBJ1-3; no firm D call. V dropped 0 bases and J dropped 2 bases, with 8 bases sitting between them. CDR1 and CDR2 from the germline V gene are KGHSH and LQKENI. The CDR3 has 15 amino acids. This CDR3 is CASSPPGFPGNTIYF. CDR3 bases: TGTGCCAGCTCACCACCGGGGTTCCCTGGAAACACCATATATTTT.

This clone was observed a single time. The chain uses TRBV9 and TRBJ2-5, with D possibly TRBD1 on 5 matching bases. This CDR3 has 11 amino acids. V lost 4 bases and J lost 4, with 5 bases in between. The germline gives CDR1 SGDLS, CDR2 YYNGEE. CDR3: CASSRGETQYF. CDR3 in DNA: TGTGCCAGCAGCAGGGGAGAGACCCAGTACTTC.

V gene TRBV9 combines with J gene TRBJ2-1; tentative D call: TRBD2 (6 bases). The CDR3 covers 14 residues. Trimming took 3 bases from V and 4 from J, leaving 11 bases between them. Germline CDR1 SGDLS, CDR2 YYNGEE. CDR3 in amino acids: CASSALGGYNEQFF. CDR3 nucleotides: TGTGCCAGCAGCGCCTTGGGGGGATACAATGAGCAGTTCTTC.

The chain employs TRBV11-3 and TRBJ2-5; the D is unclear. From germline, CDR1 is SGHNT and CDR2 YENEEA. V lost 1 base, J lost 2 bases, and 11 bases lay in between. The CDR3 has 15 amino acids. CDR3 DNA sequence: TGTGCCAGCAGCTTAGGGCAGGCTACACAAGAGACCCAGTACTTC. It specifies CASSLGQATQETQYF.

There are a few counts of this clone. This sample includes further DNA sequences coding for the same CDR3. The gene calls are TRBV27 and TRBJ2-3; no reliable D call. V lost 4 bases and J 1 base, leaving 3 bases between the germline ends. The germline V gene encodes CDR1 MNHEY and CDR2 SMNVEV (reference sequence). The CDR3 extends over 12 amino acids. CDR3 bases: TGTGCCAGCAGTTCCCGCACAGATACGCAGTATTTT. Translating gives CASSSRTDTQYF.

The V and J genes are TRBV7-6 and TRBJ2-7, with D unresolved. This CDR3 spans 16 amino acids. V was pared by 5 bases and J by 2 bases, with 19 bases between. Germline V lookup: CDR1 SGHVS, CDR2 FNYEAQ. The CDR3 region has the DNA TGTGCCAGCAGCCCTGGGGTCAGTCCAACCCCCTACGAGCAGTACTTC. Translating it yields CASSPGVSPTPYEQYF.

The count of this clone is one. V gene TRBV9 combines with J gene TRBJ2-7, with D hard to call. Trimming cost V 0 bases and J 0 bases, with 10 bases left between them. Germline-derived CDR1 and CDR2 are SGDLS and YYNGEE. The CDR3 totals 15 residues. The CDR3 region has the DNA TGTGCCAGCAGCGTAGCTTTGGGCAGCTCCTACGAGCAGTACTTC. Translating gives CASSVALGSSYEQYF.

About this clone itself: Different DNA sequences within this sample yield the same CDR3. The V and J genes are TRBV25-1 and TRBJ1-2; D unresolved. This CDR3 has 11 residues. V dropped 6 bases and J dropped 5 bases, with 7 bases sitting between them. Germline values: CDR1 MGHDK, CDR2 SYGVNS. CDR3 in DNA: TGTGCCAGCAGCCGGGGATATGGCTACACCTTC. It is translated as CASSRGYGYTF.

The V gene is TRBV13, the J gene TRBJ2-7, with 9 bases identical to TRBD1. The ends lost 0 bases at V and 5 bases at J; junction bases unmatched: 5. CDR3 length: 15 amino acids. Germline CDR1 PRHDT, CDR2 FYEKMQ (reference sequence). The CDR3 DNA sequence: TGTGCCAGCAGCTTAGGGCGGGACAGGGACCACGAGCAGTACTTC. This sequence encodes CASSLGRDRDHEQYF.

This CDR3 is CARGDQPQHF. The CDR3 nucleotides are TGCGCCAGAGGGGACCAGCCCCAGCATTTT. This chain joins TRBV5-1 and TRBJ1-5; a weak D match, TRBD1 (5 bases). The germline CDR1 and CDR2 sequences are SGHRS and YFSETQ. CDR3 length: 10 residues. V lost 8 bases, J lost 7 bases, and 7 bases lay in between. Filled out from reference TRBV5-1 and TRBJ1-5, the complete variable domain reads KAGVTQTPRYLIKTRGQQVTLSCSPISGHRSVSWYQQTPGQGLQFLFEYFSETQRNKGNFPGRFSGRQFSNSRSEMNVSTLELGDSALYLCARGDQPQHFGDGTRLSIL.

This chain uses TRBV10-1 with TRBJ2-3; 10 bases align to TRBD1. J gave up 0 bases and V 6 bases, and 3 bases lay outside the gene matches. The CDR3 covers 15 residues. CDR1 and CDR2 (germline): WNHNN, SYGVQD (reference sequence). The DNA for the CDR3 is TGCGCCAGCAGCGGGACAGGGGATAGCACAGATACGCAGTATTTT. Translating it yields CASSGTGDSTDTQYF.

This clone was detected once. The chain employs TRBV19 and TRBJ1-1, with 8 bases that match TRBD1. The V and J ends lost 5 bases and 4 bases, in that order; junction bases with no gene match: 9. The CDR3 totals 15 residues. The germline CDR1 and CDR2 sequences are LNHDA and SQIVND (reference sequence). The CDR3 loop is CASSPGQGRGTEAFF. DNA of the CDR3: TGTGCCAGTAGTCCCGGACAGGGACGGGGCACTGAAGCTTTCTTT.

The V call is TRBV11-1, the J call TRBJ2-3; TRBD2 might be the D (6 bases). The germline gives CDR1 SGHAT, CDR2 FQDESV (reference sequence). Trimming left V 3 bases short and J 0 bases short, with 13 bases between. CDR3 length: 16 amino acids. CDR3 bases: TGTGCCAGCAGCTTGGGACTCCCCATTAGCACAGATACGCAGTATTTT. This translates into CASSLGLPISTDTQYF.

The chain joins TRBV5-1 to TRBJ2-2, with unresolved D. Germline values: CDR1 SGHRS, CDR2 YFSETQ. V was trimmed by 4 bases and J by 1 base, leaving 2 bases between them. The CDR3 loop spans 12 amino acids. The CDR3: CASSGNTGELFF. CDR3 coding DNA: TGCGCCAGCAGCGGGAACACCGGGGAGCTGTTTTTT.

The chain employs TRBV12-5 and TRBJ2-1, with 9 bases aligning to TRBD2. The germline V gene encodes CDR1 LGHNT and CDR2 FRNRAP. This CDR3 is built from 16 residues. V lost 1 base to trimming and J lost 4 bases; unmatched junction nucleotides: 5. CDR3 coding DNA: TGTGCTAGTGGTTTGGCCTTAGCGGGAGCGTACAATGAGCAGTTCTTC. Protein product: CASGLALAGAYNEQFF.